The T cell receptor beta chain under discussion was sequenced for a study of T-cell reconstitution after alpha-beta-depleted transplantation in children. For TCRbeta, the library was prepared with unique molecular identifiers. Using its own MiXCR run on the PCR reads, TCRdb lists one record per CDR3 protein. The sample has about 580,000 distinct CDR3 sequences, more than 20% seen once. Comment on this clonotype: Its specificity is unknown.

Findings and limits, study-wide: Several hundred expanded graft clones reportedly supplied alpha-beta T cells about two months after transplant. When one year had passed after transplant, most T-cell counts and diversity came from newly produced T cells.

The V gene lost 4 bases and the J gene lost 4 bases, with 4 bases spanning the gap. Germline loops: CDR1 SNHLY, CDR2 FYNNEI. The CDR3 length is 12 residues. The receptor was isolated from a boy in the first two years of life who had a stem cell transplant for acute myeloid leukemia, so the T cells may come from the graft donor. The genes are TRBV2 and TRBJ1-4; D not certain. Sequences were derived from PBMCs, mostly from graft donor cells, sampled 360 days after TCRalphabeta/CD19-depleted stem cell transplant. The CDR3 sequence: CASSAGNEKLFF. In nucleotides, the CDR3 is TGTGCCAGCAGTGCCGGTAATGAAAAACTGTTTTTT. Complete variable domain (other parts from reference TRBV2 and TRBJ1-4): EPEVTQTPSHQVTQMGQEVILRCVPISNHLYFYWYRQILGQKVEFLVSFYNNEISEKSEIFDDQFSVERPDGSNFTLKIRSTKLEDSAMYFCASSAGNEKLFFGSGTQLSVL.